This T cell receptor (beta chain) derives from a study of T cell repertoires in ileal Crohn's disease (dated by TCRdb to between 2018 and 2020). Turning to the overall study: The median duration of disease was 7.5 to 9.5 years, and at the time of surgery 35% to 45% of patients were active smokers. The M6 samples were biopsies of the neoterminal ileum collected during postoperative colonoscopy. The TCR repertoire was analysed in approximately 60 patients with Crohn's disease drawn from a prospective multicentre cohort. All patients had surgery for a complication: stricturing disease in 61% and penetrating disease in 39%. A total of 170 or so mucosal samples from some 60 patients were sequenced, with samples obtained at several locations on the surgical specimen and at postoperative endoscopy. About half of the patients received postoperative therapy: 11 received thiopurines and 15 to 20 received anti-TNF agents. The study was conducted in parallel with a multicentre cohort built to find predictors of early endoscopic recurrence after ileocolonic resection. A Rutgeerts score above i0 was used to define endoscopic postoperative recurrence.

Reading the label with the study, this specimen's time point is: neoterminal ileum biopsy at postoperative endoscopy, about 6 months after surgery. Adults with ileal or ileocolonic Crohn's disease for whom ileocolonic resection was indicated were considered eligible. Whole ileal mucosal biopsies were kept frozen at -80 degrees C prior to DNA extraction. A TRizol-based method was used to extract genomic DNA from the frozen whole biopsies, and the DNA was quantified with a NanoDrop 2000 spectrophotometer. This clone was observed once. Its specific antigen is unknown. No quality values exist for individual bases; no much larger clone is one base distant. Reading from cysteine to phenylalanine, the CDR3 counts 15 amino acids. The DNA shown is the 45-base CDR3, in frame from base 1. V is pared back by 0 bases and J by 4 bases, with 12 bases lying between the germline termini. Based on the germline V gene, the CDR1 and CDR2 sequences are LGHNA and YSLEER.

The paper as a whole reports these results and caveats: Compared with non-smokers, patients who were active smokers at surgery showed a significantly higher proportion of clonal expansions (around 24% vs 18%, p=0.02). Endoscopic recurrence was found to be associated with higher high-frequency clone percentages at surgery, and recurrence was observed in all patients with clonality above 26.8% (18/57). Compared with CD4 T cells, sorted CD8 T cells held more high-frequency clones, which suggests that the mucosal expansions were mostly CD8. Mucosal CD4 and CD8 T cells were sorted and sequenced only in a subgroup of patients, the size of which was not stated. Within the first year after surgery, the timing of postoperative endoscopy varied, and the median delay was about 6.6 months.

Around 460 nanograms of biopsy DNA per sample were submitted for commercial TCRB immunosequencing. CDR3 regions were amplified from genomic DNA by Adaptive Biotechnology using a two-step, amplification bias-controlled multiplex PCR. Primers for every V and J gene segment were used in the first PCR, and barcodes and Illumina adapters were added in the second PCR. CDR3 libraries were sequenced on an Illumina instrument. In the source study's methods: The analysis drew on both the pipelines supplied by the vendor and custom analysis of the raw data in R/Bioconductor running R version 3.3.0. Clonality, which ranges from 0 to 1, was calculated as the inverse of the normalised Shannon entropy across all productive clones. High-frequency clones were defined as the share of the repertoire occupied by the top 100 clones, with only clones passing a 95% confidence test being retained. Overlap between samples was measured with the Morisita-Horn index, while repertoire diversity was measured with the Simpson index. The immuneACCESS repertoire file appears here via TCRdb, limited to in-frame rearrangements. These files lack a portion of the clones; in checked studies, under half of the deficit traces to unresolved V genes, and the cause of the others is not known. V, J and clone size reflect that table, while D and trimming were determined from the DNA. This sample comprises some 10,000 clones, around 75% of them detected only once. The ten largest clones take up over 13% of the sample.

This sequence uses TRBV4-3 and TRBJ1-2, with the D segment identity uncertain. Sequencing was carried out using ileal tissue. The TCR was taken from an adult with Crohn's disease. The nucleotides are TGCGCCAGCAGCCAAGATGGGCAGGCGCCCTATGGCTACACCTTC. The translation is CASSQDGQAPYGYTF.